One and the same sample provided the 25 T cell receptor beta chains below, sequenced in a study of cytomegalovirus exposure and HLA in healthy donors. The PCR ran on 60 Vbeta and 13 Jbeta primers. TCRdb's table, derived via immunoSEQ multiplex PCR, lists solely in-frame clones and lacks some. The table lists fewer than 250,000 clones, 75% to 85% of them singletons. The sample was PBMCs. The receptor set was obtained from a male donor in good health and CMV-seropositive.

This clone was recorded a few times. The gene calls are TRBV6-5 and TRBJ1-5, with TRBD1 matching over 10 bases. V was pared by 6 bases and J by 10 bases, with 9 bases of the junction left unmatched. Germline values: CDR1 MNHEY, CDR2 SVGAGI. The CDR3 is 14 amino acids. Written as DNA, the CDR3 is TGTGCCAGCAGCCTCGACAGGGGGCGTAAACCCCAGCATTTT. It is translated as CASSLDRGRKPQHF.

The chain joins TRBV2 to TRBJ2-7, with 9 bases identical to TRBD2. Germline assignment: CDR1 SNHLY and CDR2 FYNNEI. The CDR3 covers 17 residues. Trimming cost V 7 bases and J 2 bases; bases outside gene matches: 15. DNA of the CDR3: TGTGCCAGCAAATTAGCGGGGGTTTCGGGTTGGCCCTACGAGCAGTACTTC. This sequence encodes CASKLAGVSGWPYEQYF.

This clone was counted between two and nine times. The V gene is TRBV5-1, the J gene TRBJ1-1, with D hard to call. The V and J ends lost 4 bases and 6 bases respectively, with 10 bases between them. Germline lookup yields CDR1 SGHRS and CDR2 YFSETQ. The CDR3 is 12 residues long. Here the CDR3 DNA reads TGCGCCAGCAGCCTTTCTGAGGCTGAAGCTTTCTTT. Its translation: CASSLSEAEAFF.

This chain joins TRBV30 and TRBJ1-5, with 7 bases identical to TRBD1. Germline CDR1 reads GTSNPN; CDR2 reads SVGIG (reference sequence). Trimming at V came to 0 bases and at J to 4 bases, leaving 6 bases not matched to a gene. The CDR3 is 15 amino acids. This CDR3 reads CAWSVVGGSNQPQHF. The CDR3 nucleotides are TGTGCCTGGAGTGTAGTAGGGGGCAGTAATCAGCCCCAGCATTTT.

This clone was recorded once. The DNA of the CDR3 is TGTGCCAGCAGTGCGGTTCCGGGACAGAAGAAGTCTGGGGCCAACGTCCTGACTTTC. Residues: CASSAVPGQKKSGANVLTF. The V gene is TRBV2, the J gene TRBJ2-6; 7 nucleotides line up with TRBD1. The CDR3 covers 19 residues. V trimming: 4 bases; J trimming: 1 base; junction bases outside the gene matches: 13. Germline V lookup: CDR1 SNHLY, CDR2 FYNNEI.

In this sample, this clone turned up once. V and J are TRBV7-9 and TRBJ1-5; 7 bases are shared with TRBD1. Unmatched junction bases numbered 11, after V lost 5 bases and J lost 7 bases. Germline values: CDR1 SEHNR, CDR2 FQNEAQ (reference sequence). This CDR3 has 15 amino acids. Here the CDR3 DNA reads TGTGCCAGCAGCAAAGGCAGGGGGGAAGGGCAGCCCCAGCATTTT. As protein: CASSKGRGEGQPQHF.

The V call is TRBV5-1, the J call TRBJ1-2; D remains unclear. The V and J ends lost 0 bases and 8 bases respectively, with 20 bases between them. This CDR3 is 16 amino acids long. From germline, CDR1 is SGHRS and CDR2 YFSETQ. CDR3 DNA sequence: TGCGCCAGCAGCTTGGCTGAGAGGACTGCCTCAAGAGGCTACACCTTC. It yields the protein CASSLAERTASRGYTF.

Remarks on this clone: This CDR3 is also generated by other DNA sequences in the sample. The chain recombines TRBV28 with TRBJ1-1; D is unclear. CDR1 is MDHEN and CDR2 is SYDVKM in the germline V gene. CDR3 length: 13 amino acids. The V gene lost 5 bases and the J gene lost 1 base, with 8 bases spanning the gap. The DNA for the CDR3 is TGTGCCAGCAGTCCTCCAGGGAACACTGAAGCTTTCTTT. Residues: CASSPPGNTEAFF.

V and J are TRBV4-2 and TRBJ2-3; TRBD2 matches 7 bases. The V segment lost 0 bases and the J segment 6 bases; nucleotides outside the gene matches: 12. CDR3 length: 17 residues. CDR1 LGHNA and CDR2 YNFKEQ come from the germline V gene. CDR3 in DNA: TGTGCCAGCAGCCAAGATTTTGGGAGGGGCCGGGCGGATACGCAGTATTTT. Residues: CASSQDFGRGRADTQYF.

V gene TRBV5-6 combines with J gene TRBJ2-5; D uncertain. Germline CDR1 reads SGHDT; CDR2 reads YYEEEE. V lost 4 bases and J 2 bases, leaving 9 bases between the germline ends. There are 13 residues in the CDR3. The CDR3 coding sequence is TGTGCCAGCAGCCCGCAGGCTCAAGAGACCCAGTACTTC. It is translated as CASSPQAQETQYF.

This clone has a handful of counts. Germline is not matched at one junction end, which may reflect a read error. V and J are TRBV25-1 and TRBJ1-1; D might be TRBD1 (5 bases). Germline V lookup: CDR1 MGHDK, CDR2 SYGVNS. This CDR3 contains 13 residues. The CDR3 nucleotides read TGTGCCAGCAGTGAATATACGGGGACTGGAGCTTTCTTT. Its protein product is CASSEYTGTGAFF.

The gene calls are TRBV4-1 and TRBJ1-5; D is undetermined. The V end was cut by 1 base, the J end by 4 bases, with 8 bases between. The CDR3 totals 14 residues. CDR1 and CDR2 from the germline V gene are MGHRA and YSYEKL. The CDR3 DNA reads as TGCGCCAGCAGCCAAGCCAGGCTGAATCAGCCCCAGCATTTT. Protein product: CASSQARLNQPQHF.

This chain links TRBV21-1 with TRBJ2-5; TRBD1 reflects the table's D call only, with no check against the DNA. Judging by the DNA end, TRBJ2-7 fits better; the J call may be wrong. TRBV21-1 is shown as a pseudogene. This CDR3 has 12 amino acids. CDR3 sequence reads: CASSKQGYEQYF. Here the CDR3 DNA reads TGTGCCAGCAGCAAGCAGGGGTACGAGCAGTACTTC.

J is TRBJ2-3 and V is TRBV10-3, with a possible D match to TRBD2 (6 bases). The CDR3 extends over 14 amino acids. From germline, CDR1 is ENHRY and CDR2 SYGVKD. The V end lost 5 bases, the J end lost 2 bases, and 11 bases lay between the germline ends. The CDR3 loop reads CAISFRDSTDTQYF. In DNA, the CDR3 is TGTGCCATCAGTTTCCGGGACTCCACAGATACGCAGTATTTT.

In regard to this clone: In this CDR3 the conserved last residue, phenylalanine or tryptophan, is missing, so a read error is likely. The DNA is omitted, as the CDR3 cannot be located on it reliably, and the CDR3 follows TCRdb's listing. V and J are TRBV23-1 and TRBJ2-7; the DNA was not compared with TRBD2, the D call given in the table. TRBV23-1 is classed as an ORF, of uncertain function. The CDR3 has 10 amino acids, counting both end residues. The CDR3 is CASSQYHYFL.

V usage is TRBV5-1 and J usage is TRBJ2-1, with D tentatively TRBD2 (7 bases). Germline-derived CDR1 and CDR2 are SGHRS and YFSETQ. Between the trimmed V and J ends, which lost 4 bases and 3 bases, there was a span of 14 bases. This CDR3 comprises 15 residues. CDR3 coding DNA: TGCGCCAGCAGCCGGGGGCGGGGGATCTACAATGAGCAGTTCTTC. Translation: CASSRGRGIYNEQFF.

The chain combines TRBV7-6 with TRBJ1-6; unclear D gene. The CDR3 loop spans 15 amino acids. V was clipped by 1 base and J by 4 bases, with 8 bases between them. Germline CDR1 and CDR2: SGHVS and FNYEAQ. DNA for the CDR3: TGTGCCAGCAGCTTAGAACGAGATTATAATTCACCCCTCCACTTT. Its protein product is CASSLERDYNSPLHF.

The DNA of the CDR3 is TGTGCCAGCCAAATCGACAGGGACAATCAGCCCCAGCATTTT. Protein sequence: CASQIDRDNQPQHF. This chain links TRBV2 with TRBJ1-5, with 7 bases lining up with TRBD1. V dropped 8 bases and J dropped 3; count of bases not matched to a gene: 7. There are 14 residues in the CDR3. Germline V gene data show CDR1 as SNHLY and CDR2 as FYNNEI.

This chain uses TRBV9 with TRBJ2-7; 7 bases are shared with TRBD1. Germline loops: CDR1 SGDLS, CDR2 YYNGEE. CDR3 length equals 14 residues. The V gene end was trimmed by 4 bases and the J gene end by 6 bases; junction bases not matched to a gene: 10. CDR3 coding DNA: TGTGCCAGCAGCACCGGGACAGCCGCTTCCGAGCAGTACTTC. Its translation is CASSTGTAASEQYF.

The chain is built from TRBV4-3 and TRBJ1-1, with D hard to call. The CDR3 sequence is 16 residues long. With 6 bases removed from V and 0 bases from J, the gap between germline ends came to 17 bases. Germline lookup yields CDR1 LGHNA and CDR2 YSLEER. CDR3: CASSLTGTGMNTEAFF. The DNA of the CDR3 is TGCGCCAGCAGTCTTACCGGAACGGGGATGAACACTGAAGCTTTCTTT.

The rearrangement links TRBV18 to TRBJ1-2; 8 positions agree with TRBD1. CDR1 and CDR2 (germline): KGHSH, LQKENI. Trimming cost V 3 bases and J 4 bases; bases outside gene matches: 10. This CDR3 region has 16 residues. The CDR3 is CASSPETTGAIYGYTF. The CDR3, as DNA: TGTGCCAGCTCACCCGAAACGACAGGGGCGATCTATGGCTACACCTTC.

This sequence joins TRBV27 and TRBJ2-7; 9 bases are shared with TRBD2. The CDR3 sequence is 14 residues long. Germline CDR1 and CDR2: MNHEY and SMNVEV (reference sequence). The junction had 6 bases not matched to a gene; V was cut back by 5 bases and J by 4 bases. This CDR3 reads CASSSGRSGYEQYF. The CDR3 DNA reads TGTGCCAGCAGTAGCGGGAGGAGTGGATACGAGCAGTACTTC.

J is TRBJ2-7 and V is TRBV11-2; the match to TRBD2 covers 11 bases. In germline, CDR1 is SGHAT, CDR2 FQNNGV. V trimming: 7 bases; J trimming: 3 bases; junction bases outside the gene matches: 11. This CDR3 spans 16 amino acids. The CDR3 is CASMRWASGRIYEQYF. The CDR3, as DNA: TGTGCCAGCATGCGGTGGGCTAGCGGGAGGATCTACGAGCAGTACTTC.

V usage is TRBV6-1 and J usage is TRBJ1-1, with D unresolved. In germline, CDR1 is MNHNS, CDR2 SASEGT. This CDR3 is built from 12 residues. Trimming cost V 6 bases and J 0 bases, with 5 bases left between them. The CDR3 loop is CASRLLNTEAFF. The CDR3 DNA is TGTGCCAGCAGACTTTTGAACACTGAAGCTTTCTTT.

On this clone: Germline and junction disagree at one end, which may indicate a read error. The V gene is TRBV7-7, the J gene TRBJ2-1, with 7 bases identical to TRBD1. CDR1 and CDR2 from the germline V gene are SSHAT and FNYEAQ (reference sequence). The CDR3 sequence is 13 residues long. The DNA of the CDR3 is TGTGCTAGCAGCAAACAGGGGTACAATGAGCAGTTCTTC. Translation gives CASSKQGYNEQFF.